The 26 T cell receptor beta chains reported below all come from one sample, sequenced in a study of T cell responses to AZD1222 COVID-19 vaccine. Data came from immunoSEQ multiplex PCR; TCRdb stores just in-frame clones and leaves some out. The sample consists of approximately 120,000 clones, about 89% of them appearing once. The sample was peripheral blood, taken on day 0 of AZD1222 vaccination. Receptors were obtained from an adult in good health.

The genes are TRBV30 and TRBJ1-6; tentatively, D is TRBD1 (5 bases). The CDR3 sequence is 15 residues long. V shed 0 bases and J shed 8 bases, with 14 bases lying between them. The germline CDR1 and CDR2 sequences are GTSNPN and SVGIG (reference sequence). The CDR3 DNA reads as TGTGCCTGGAGTGTAATGAGGGGCATTGATTCACCCCTCCACTTT. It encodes CAWSVMRGIDSPLHF.

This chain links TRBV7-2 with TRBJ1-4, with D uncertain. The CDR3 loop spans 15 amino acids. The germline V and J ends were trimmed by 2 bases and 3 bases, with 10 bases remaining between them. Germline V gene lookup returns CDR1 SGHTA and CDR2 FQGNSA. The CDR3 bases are TGTGCCAGCAGCTTATTGGTTGGTTCTAATGAAAAACTGTTTTTT. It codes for CASSLLVGSNEKLFF.

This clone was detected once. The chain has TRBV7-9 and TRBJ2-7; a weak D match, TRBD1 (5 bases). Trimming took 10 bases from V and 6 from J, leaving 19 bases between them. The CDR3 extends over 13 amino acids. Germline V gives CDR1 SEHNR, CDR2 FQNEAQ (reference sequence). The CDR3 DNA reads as TGTGCCATAGCTGCAGGGTATGAGAGCGAGCAGTACTTC. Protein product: CAIAAGYESEQYF.

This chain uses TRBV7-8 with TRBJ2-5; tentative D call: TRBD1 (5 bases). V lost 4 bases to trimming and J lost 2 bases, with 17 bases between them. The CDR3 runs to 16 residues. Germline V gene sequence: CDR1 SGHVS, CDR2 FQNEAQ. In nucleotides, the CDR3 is TGTGCCAGCAGCTGGTGGGGCAGGGCGGATCAAGAGACCCAGTACTTC. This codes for CASSWWGRADQETQYF.

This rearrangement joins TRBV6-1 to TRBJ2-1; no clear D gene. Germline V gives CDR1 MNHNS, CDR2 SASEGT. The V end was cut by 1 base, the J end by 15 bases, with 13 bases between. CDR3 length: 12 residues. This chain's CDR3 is CASSEESLVRFF. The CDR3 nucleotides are TGTGCCAGCAGTGAAGAAAGTCTAGTACGGTTCTTC.

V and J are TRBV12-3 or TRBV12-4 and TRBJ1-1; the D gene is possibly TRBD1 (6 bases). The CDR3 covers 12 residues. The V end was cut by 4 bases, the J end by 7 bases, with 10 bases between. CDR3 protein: CASSSGQYEAFF. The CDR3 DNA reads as TGTGCCAGCAGTTCAGGACAGTATGAAGCTTTCTTT.

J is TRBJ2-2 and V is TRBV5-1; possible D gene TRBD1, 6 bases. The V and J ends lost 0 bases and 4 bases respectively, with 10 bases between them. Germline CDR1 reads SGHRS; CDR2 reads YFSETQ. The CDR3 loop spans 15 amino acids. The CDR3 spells CASSLDRASTGELFF. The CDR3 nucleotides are TGCGCCAGCAGCTTGGACAGGGCGAGCACCGGGGAGCTGTTTTTT.

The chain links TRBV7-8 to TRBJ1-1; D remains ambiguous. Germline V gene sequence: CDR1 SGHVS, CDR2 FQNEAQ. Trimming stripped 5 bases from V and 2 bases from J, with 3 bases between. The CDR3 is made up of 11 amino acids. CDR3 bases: TGTGCCAGCAGCCAAAACACTGAAGCTTTCTTT. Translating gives CASSQNTEAFF.

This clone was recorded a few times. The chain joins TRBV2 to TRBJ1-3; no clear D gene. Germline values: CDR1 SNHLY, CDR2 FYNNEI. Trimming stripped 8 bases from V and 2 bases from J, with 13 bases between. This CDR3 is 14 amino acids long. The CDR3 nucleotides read TGTGCCAGCTCGGTAGGGCTTACTGGAAACACCATATATTTT. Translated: CASSVGLTGNTIYF.

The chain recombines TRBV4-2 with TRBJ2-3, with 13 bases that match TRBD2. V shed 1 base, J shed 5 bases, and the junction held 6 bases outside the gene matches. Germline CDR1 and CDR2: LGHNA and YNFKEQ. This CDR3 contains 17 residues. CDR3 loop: CASSQGTSGGFQDTQYF. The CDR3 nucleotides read TGTGCCAGCAGCCAAGGGACTAGCGGGGGATTTCAAGATACGCAGTATTTT.

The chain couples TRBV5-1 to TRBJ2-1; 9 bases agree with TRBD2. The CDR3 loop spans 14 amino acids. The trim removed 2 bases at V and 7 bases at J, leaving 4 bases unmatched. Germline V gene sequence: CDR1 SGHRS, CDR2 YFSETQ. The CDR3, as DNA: TGCGCCAGCAGCTTTAGCGGGAGCAGTAATGAGCAGTTCTTC. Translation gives CASSFSGSSNEQFF.

The DNA for the CDR3 is TGCGCCAGCAGCGACAGGGTCGGCTACACCTTC. Translated, it gives CASSDRVGYTF. The chain carries TRBV5-1 and TRBJ1-2, with 7 bases aligning to TRBD1. The CDR3 covers 11 residues. CDR1 is SGHRS, CDR2 YFSETQ, per germline. V lost 4 bases and J lost 8; bases outside the gene matches: 2.

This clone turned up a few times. The DNA of the CDR3 is TGTGCCAGCAGCCCCTGGACTAGCGGGTCCTACAATGAGCAGTTCTTC. Encoded protein: CASSPWTSGSYNEQFF. The chain couples TRBV7-2 to TRBJ2-1; TRBD2 aligns across 11 bases. The CDR3 extends over 16 amino acids. CDR1 SGHTA and CDR2 FQGNSA come from the germline V gene. With V trimmed by 5 bases and J by 1 base, 4 bases remained unmatched.

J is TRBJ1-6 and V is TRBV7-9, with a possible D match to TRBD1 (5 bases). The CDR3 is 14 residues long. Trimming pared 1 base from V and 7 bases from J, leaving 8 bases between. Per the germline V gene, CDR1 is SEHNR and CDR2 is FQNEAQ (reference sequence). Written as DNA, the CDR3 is TGTGCCAGCAGCTTAGGGGGGGGGAATTCACCCCTCCACTTT. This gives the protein CASSLGGGNSPLHF.

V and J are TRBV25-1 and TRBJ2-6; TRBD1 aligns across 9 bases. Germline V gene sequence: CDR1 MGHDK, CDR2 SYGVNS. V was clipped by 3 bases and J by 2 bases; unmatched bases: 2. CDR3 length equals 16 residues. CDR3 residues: CASSENRGPGANVLTF. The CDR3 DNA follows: TGTGCCAGCAGTGAGAACAGGGGGCCTGGGGCCAACGTCCTGACTTTC.

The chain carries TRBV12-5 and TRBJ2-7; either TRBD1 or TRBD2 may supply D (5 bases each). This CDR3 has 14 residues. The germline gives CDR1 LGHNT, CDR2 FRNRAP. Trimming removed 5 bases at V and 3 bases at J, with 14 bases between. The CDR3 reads CASGPGRILYEQYF. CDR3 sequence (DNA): TGTGCTAGTGGTCCGGGACGGATCCTCTACGAGCAGTACTTC.

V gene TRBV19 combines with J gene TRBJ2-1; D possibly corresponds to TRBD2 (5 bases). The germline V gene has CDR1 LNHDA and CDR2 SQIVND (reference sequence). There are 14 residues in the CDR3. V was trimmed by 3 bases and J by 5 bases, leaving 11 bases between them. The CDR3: CASSMLLGNNEQFF. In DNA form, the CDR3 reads TGTGCCAGTAGTATGTTACTAGGGAACAATGAGCAGTTCTTC.

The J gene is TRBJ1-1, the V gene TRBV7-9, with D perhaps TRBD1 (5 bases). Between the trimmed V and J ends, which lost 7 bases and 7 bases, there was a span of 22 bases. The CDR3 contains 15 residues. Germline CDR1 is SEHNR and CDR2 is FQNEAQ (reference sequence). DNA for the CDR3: TGTGCCAGCACCGCACCGGGGGGTCTCCCAGGTGAAGCTTTCTTT. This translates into CASTAPGGLPGEAFF.

This CDR3 is CATRGGNTEAFF. CDR3 DNA: TGTGCCACCAGGGGGGGAAACACTGAAGCTTTCTTT. V usage is TRBV19 and J usage is TRBJ1-1, with TRBD1 matching over 7 bases. The CDR3 spans 12 residues. Germline V gene lookup returns CDR1 LNHDA and CDR2 SQIVND (reference sequence). V lost 10 bases, J lost 2 bases, and 4 bases stayed unmatched.

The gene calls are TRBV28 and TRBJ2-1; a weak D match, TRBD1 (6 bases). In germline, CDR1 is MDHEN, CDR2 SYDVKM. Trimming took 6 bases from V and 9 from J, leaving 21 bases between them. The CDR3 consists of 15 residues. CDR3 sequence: CASRVQGMERGEQFF. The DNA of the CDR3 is TGTGCCAGCAGGGTACAGGGTATGGAACGAGGTGAGCAGTTCTTC.

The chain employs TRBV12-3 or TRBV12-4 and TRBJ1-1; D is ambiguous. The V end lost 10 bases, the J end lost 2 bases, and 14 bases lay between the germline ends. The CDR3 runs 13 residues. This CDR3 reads CATRYSRNTEAFF. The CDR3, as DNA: TGTGCCACCCGGTACTCACGTAACACTGAAGCTTTCTTT.

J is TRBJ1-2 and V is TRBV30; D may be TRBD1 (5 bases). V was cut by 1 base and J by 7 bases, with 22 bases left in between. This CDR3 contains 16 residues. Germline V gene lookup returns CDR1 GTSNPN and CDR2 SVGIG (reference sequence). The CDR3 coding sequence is TGTGCCTGGAGTGATTACCAGGGAAGGGGTTCTGGTGGCTACACCTTC. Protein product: CAWSDYQGRGSGGYTF.

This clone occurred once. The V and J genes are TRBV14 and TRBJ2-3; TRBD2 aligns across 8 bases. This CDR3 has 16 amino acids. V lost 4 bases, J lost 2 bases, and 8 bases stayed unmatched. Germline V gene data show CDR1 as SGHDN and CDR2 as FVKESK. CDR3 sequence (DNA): TGTGCCAGCAGCCCCAGGACTAGCCGGGCCACAGATACGCAGTATTTT. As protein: CASSPRTSRATDTQYF.

The CDR3 DNA sequence: TGTGCCAGCAGCTTGGCGCACAGGGGGCTTGAGGAGACCCAGTACTTC. This encodes CASSLAHRGLEETQYF. This chain links TRBV5-4 with TRBJ2-5, with 9 positions matching TRBD1. There are 16 residues in the CDR3. The V and J ends lost 0 bases and 5 bases, in that order; junction bases with no gene match: 8. Germline-derived CDR1 and CDR2 are SGHNT and YYREEE (reference sequence).

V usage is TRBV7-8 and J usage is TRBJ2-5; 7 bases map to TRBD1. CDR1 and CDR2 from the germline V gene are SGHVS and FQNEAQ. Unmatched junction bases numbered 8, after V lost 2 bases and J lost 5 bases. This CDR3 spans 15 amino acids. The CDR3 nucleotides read TGTGCCAGCAGCTTATCTCGGGACAGATGGGAGACCCAGTACTTC. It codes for CASSLSRDRWETQYF.

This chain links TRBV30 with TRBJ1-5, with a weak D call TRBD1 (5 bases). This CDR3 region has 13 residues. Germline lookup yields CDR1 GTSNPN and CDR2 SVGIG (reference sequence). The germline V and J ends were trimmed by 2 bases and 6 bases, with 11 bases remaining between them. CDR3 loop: CAWSTGGGQPQHF. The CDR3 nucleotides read TGTGCCTGGAGTACCGGGGGAGGTCAGCCCCAGCATTTT. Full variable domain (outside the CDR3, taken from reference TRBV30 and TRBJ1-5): SQTIHQWPATLVQPVGSPLSLECTVEGTSNPNLYWYRQAAGRGLQLLFYSVGIGQISSEVPQNLSASRPQDRQFILSSKKLLLSDSGFYLCAWSTGGGQPQHFGDGTRLSIL.